A selection of T cell receptor beta chains follows, all from one sample in a study of cytomegalovirus exposure and HLA in healthy donors. Only in-frame clones appear in the TCRdb table, and some are missing; sequencing was by immunoSEQ multiplex PCR. The sample has roughly 100,000 clones, 60% to 85% seen once; the top ten hold about 9.4%. The material sequenced was PBMCs. The origin of the receptors is a man aged 50-59 years in good health and CMV-seronegative. CDR3s include the opening cysteine and the closing phenylalanine or tryptophan. The order of the fields is V gene, J gene, D gene, clone size, CDR3 DNA, CDR3 protein. D genes are given only for firm matches. The listing skips clone size in some rows; elsewhere it reads once, few, many or a size class.

>TRBV10-2|TRBJ1-3|TRBD1|NA
TGCGCCAGCAGTCCTTACAGGGGAGACTCTGGAAACACCATATATTTT
CASSPYRGDSGNTIYF
>TRBV7-3|TRBJ1-1|TRBD1|few
TGTGCCAGCTCTCGGGACAGGGCTTCTGAAGCTTTCTTT
CASSRDRASEAFF
>TRBV6-5|TRBJ1-1|TRBD1|NA
TGTGCCAGCAGTGACGGACAGGGTGTCCCTGAAGCTTTCTTT
CASSDGQGVPEAFF
>TRBV7-3|TRBJ2-7|NA|once
TGTGCCAGCAGCTTAGGCACGAGAGGCGAGCAGTACTTC
CASSLGTRGEQYF
>TRBV5-4|TRBJ2-1|TRBD1|NA
TGTGCCAGCAGCCGGACAGGGAGCTCCTACAATGAGCAGTTCTTC
CASSRTGSSYNEQFF
>TRBV30|TRBJ2-5|NA|few
TGTGCCTGGAGCCCCTCTCGGGGGGCGGGTGAGACCCAGTACTTC
CAWSPSRGAGETQYF
>TRBV19|TRBJ2-2|NA|NA
TGTGCCAGTAGTTTGTCGACTGGGGAGCTGTTTTTT
CASSLSTGELFF
>TRBV6-1|TRBJ1-2|NA|few
TGTGCCAGCAGTGAGACACATAACTATGGCTACACCTTC
CASSETHNYGYTF
>TRBV4-1|TRBJ2-7|TRBD1|NA
TGCGCCAGCAGCCTCGACAGGGGCTACGAGCAGTACTTC
CASSLDRGYEQYF
>TRBV10-3|TRBJ2-2|NA|once
TGTGCCATCAGAGCGGCCACCGGGGAGCTGTTTTTT
CAIRAATGELFF
>TRBV6-1|TRBJ1-5|NA|once
TGTGCCAGCAGTGAATCGGGGGTTACAGCGGGGCTGAATCAGCCCCAGCATTTT
CASSESGVTAGLNQPQHF
>TRBV7-2|TRBJ1-6|NA|few
TGTGCCAGCAGCTTCATACAACAGGGTCCCCTCCACTTT
CASSFIQQGPLHF
>TRBV5-4|TRBJ1-2|NA|few
TGTGCCAGCAGCTTGGGGTCGGCTAACTATGGCTACACCTTC
CASSLGSANYGYTF
>TRBV6-4|TRBJ2-1|TRBD2|NA
TGTGCCAGCAGTGACAGTAGCGGGGACTACAATGAGCAGTTCTTC
CASSDSSGDYNEQFF
>TRBV29-1|TRBJ2-7|TRBD1|NA
TGCAGCGTTGATACAGGGGTATCCTACGAGCAGTACTTC
CSVDTGVSYEQYF
>TRBV4-2|TRBJ2-2|TRBD2|once
TGTGCCAGCAGCCAAGATCGGGGGGGAGCCGGGGAGCTGTTTTTT
CASSQDRGGAGELFF
>TRBV7-9|TRBJ1-1|NA|NA
TGTGCCAGCAGCTTACCCACGGGAACTTCCACTGAAGCTTTCTTT
CASSLPTGTSTEAFF
>TRBV5-1|TRBJ1-1|TRBD1|NA
TGCGCCAGCAGCCCTCCGACAGGGGGAGAAGCTTTCTTT
CASSPPTGGEAFF
>TRBV14|TRBJ2-7|NA|NA
TGTGCCAGCAGCCAAGGAGGGCGTTGGGAGCAGTACTTC
CASSQGGRWEQYF
>TRBV5-1|TRBJ2-5|NA|NA
TGCGCCAGCAGTTCCAGACAGTCAGAGACCCAGTACTTC
CASSSRQSETQYF
>TRBV5-8|TRBJ2-7|TRBD2|NA
TGTGCCAGCAGCCTACGGACTAGCGGGAGTTTGGGCTACGAGCAGTACTTC
CASSLRTSGSLGYEQYF
>TRBV7-9|TRBJ1-1|NA|NA
TGTGCCAGCAGCCCCCCGGGATCCTGGGACACTGAAGCTTTCTTT
CASSPPGSWDTEAFF
>TRBV7-9|TRBJ1-2|NA|few
TGTGCCAGCAGCCAATCAGGGGATAACTATGGCTACACCTTC
CASSQSGDNYGYTF
>TRBV11-3|TRBJ1-5|NA|NA
TGTGCCAGCAGCTTAGATACCAGCACCGGAGGGGCTTATCAGCCCCAGCATTTT
CASSLDTSTGGAYQPQHF
>TRBV28|TRBJ2-1|TRBD2|NA
TGTGCCAGCAGAACTCCAGCGGGGTACAATGAGCAGTTCTTC
CASRTPAGYNEQFF
>TRBV28|TRBJ1-4|NA|NA
TGTGCCAGCAGTCACCCTCCTACAGGAGTTGAAAAACTGTTTTTT
CASSHPPTGVEKLFF
>TRBV19|TRBJ2-1|TRBD2|NA
TGTGCCAGTAGTATAGCTCGCCTAGCGGGAGTTTATGAGCAGTTCTTC
CASSIARLAGVYEQFF
>TRBV30|TRBJ2-3|TRBD2|NA
TGTGCCTGGGATAGCGGGGGGGCTGATACGCAGTATTTT
CAWDSGGADTQYF
>TRBV6-1|TRBJ1-1|NA|few
TGTGCCAGCAGTGAAGCCGGGGGTGGAACTGAAGCTTTCTTT
CASSEAGGGTEAFF
>TRBV2|TRBJ2-6|TRBD1|NA
TGTGCCAGCGGACAGGGGGCATCTGGGGCCAACGTCCTGACTTTC
CASGQGASGANVLTF
>TRBV30|TRBJ1-1|NA|NA
TGTGCCTGGAGTGACCCCAAGGGGTACAATGAAGCTTTCTTT
CAWSDPKGYNEAFF
>TRBV5-1|TRBJ1-6|TRBD1|NA
TGCGCCAGCAGAACCGGGACAGCAGTCTCACCCCTCCACTTT
CASRTGTAVSPLHF
>TRBV15|TRBJ2-3|TRBD2|NA
TGTGCCACCAGCAGGCCGCGGGAGGGCCCAGATACGCAGTATTTT
CATSRPREGPDTQYF
>TRBV6-1|TRBJ1-2|NA|NA
TGTGCCAGCAGTGAAGCCGGAGGCTATGGCTACACCTTC
CASSEAGGYGYTF
>TRBV2|TRBJ2-2|NA|NA
TGTGCCATTGGGACATCGAACACCGGGGAGCTGTTTTTT
CAIGTSNTGELFF
>TRBV5-6|TRBJ2-7|TRBD2|NA
TGTGCCAGCAGCCTGCCGGGAGGGGGGCCCTACGAGCAGTACTTC
CASSLPGGGPYEQYF
>TRBV10-1|TRBJ1-5|NA|NA
TGCGCCCGTGAGGGGGAGAAGAGGGGCAATCAGCCCCAGCATTTT
CAREGEKRGNQPQHF
>TRBV7-6|TRBJ2-7|NA|NA
TGTGCCAGCAGCCAGGCTGTAGCCTACGAGCAGTACTTC
CASSQAVAYEQYF
>TRBV7-9|TRBJ1-6|NA|NA
TGTGCCAGCAGTGTGGAGGGCCGTTCACCCCTCCACTTT
CASSVEGRSPLHF
>TRBV4-1|TRBJ2-1|TRBD2|NA
TGCGCCAGCAGCCAAAGCGGGGGGGCCTCCAATGAGCAGTTCTTC
CASSQSGGASNEQFF
>TRBV4-2|TRBJ1-5|NA|NA
TGTGCCAGCAGCCCGGGGAGCGGGATGGGTCAGCCCCAGCATTTT
CASSPGSGMGQPQHF
>TRBV9|TRBJ2-2|NA|once
TGTGCCAGCTCAGGAGGGACCGCGAACACCGGGGAGCTGTTTTTT
CASSGGTANTGELFF
>TRBV6-6|TRBJ2-7|TRBD1|NA
TGTGCCAGCACCAATAGGGGGCAGGGATACGAGCAGTACTTC
CASTNRGQGYEQYF
>TRBV27|TRBJ2-3|TRBD1|NA
TGTGCCAGCAGGCCCGACAGGGGAACAGATACGCAGTATTTT
CASRPDRGTDTQYF
>TRBV4-3|TRBJ1-3|NA|NA
TGCGCCAGCAGCCGAAACGGGGGGGCTGGAAACACCATATATTTT
CASSRNGGAGNTIYF
>TRBV6-6|TRBJ2-3|NA|NA
TGTGCCAGCAGTTCCGGCTGGGACACATACACAGATACGCAGTATTTT
CASSSGWDTYTDTQYF
>TRBV14|TRBJ2-2|TRBD1|NA
TGTGCCAGCAGCCGCAGACAGGGGGTTAACACCGGGGAGCTGTTTTTT
CASSRRQGVNTGELFF
>TRBV7-9|TRBJ1-4|NA|NA
TGTGCCAGCAGCAGAGAAGATGAAAAACTGTTTTTT
CASSREDEKLFF
>TRBV7-8|TRBJ1-2|TRBD1|NA
TGTGCCAGCAGCTTAATGACAGGGGAAACCTATGGCTACACCTTC
CASSLMTGETYGYTF